This T cell receptor (beta chain) was sequenced during a study of blood T cell repertoires in COVID-19. CDR1 MGHDK and CDR2 SYGVNS come from the germline V gene. V dropped 8 bases and J dropped 5; count of bases not matched to a gene: 7. The CDR3 covers 14 residues. The method was immunoSEQ multiplex PCR; TCRdb's version includes in-frame clones alone and lacks a portion of them. The sample has 65,000 to 90,000 clones, about 88% seen once. The sample consisted of peripheral blood. The receptor was isolated from an older man with acute or convalescent COVID-19. V is TRBV25-1 and J is TRBJ2-1, with 9 positions matching TRBD2. CDR3 amino acids: CASGETSGHNEQFF. Here the CDR3 DNA reads TGTGCCAGCGGGGAGACTAGCGGCCACAATGAGCAGTTCTTC. Filled out from reference TRBV25-1 and TRBJ2-1, the complete variable domain reads EADIYQTPRYLVIGTGKKITLECSQTMGHDKMYWYQQDPGMELHLIHYSYGVNSTEKGDLSSESTVSRIRTEHFPLTLESARPSHTSQYLCASGETSGHNEQFFGPGTRLTVL.